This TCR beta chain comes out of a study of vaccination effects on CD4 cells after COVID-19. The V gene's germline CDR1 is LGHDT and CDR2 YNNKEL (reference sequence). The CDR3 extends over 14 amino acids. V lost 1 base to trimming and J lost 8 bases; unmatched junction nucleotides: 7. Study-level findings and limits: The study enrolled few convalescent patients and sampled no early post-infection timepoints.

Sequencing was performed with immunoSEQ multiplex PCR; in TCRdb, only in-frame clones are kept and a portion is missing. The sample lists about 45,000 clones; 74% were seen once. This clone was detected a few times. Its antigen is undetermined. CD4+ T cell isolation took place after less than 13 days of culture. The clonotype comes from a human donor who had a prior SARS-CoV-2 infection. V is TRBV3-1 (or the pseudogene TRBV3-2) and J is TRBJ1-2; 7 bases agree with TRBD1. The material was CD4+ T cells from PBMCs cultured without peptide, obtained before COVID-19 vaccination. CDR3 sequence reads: CASSQGDRVFGYTF. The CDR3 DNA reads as TGTGCCAGCAGCCAAGGCGACAGGGTCTTCGGCTACACCTTC.